These T cell receptor beta chains were read from a single sample in a study of T-cell memory formation after mild COVID-19. TCRdb re-called the 5' RACE reads with MiXCR, one entry per CDR3 protein. This sample yields hundreds of thousands of distinct CDR3 sequences, of which approximately 23% are seen a single time; roughly an eighth belongs to the top ten. Sequencing was carried out using PBMCs or a T cell subset sorted from them (not recorded which). These receptors were collected from an adult woman who had mild COVID-19 (a few samples of this study predate the infection). Cell type and time point are not known. The CDR3 runs from the conserved cysteine through the conserved F or W. A D gene is named only where the DNA matches it firmly. The size entry is marked missing in some rows and otherwise reads once, few, many or a size class.

TGTGCCAGCAGCTCCCCGCCCGGACTAGCGGGAGGAGGGGCCACCGGGGAGCTGTTTTTT | CASSSPPGLAGGGATGELFF | TRBV7-2 | TRBD2 | TRBJ2-2 | .
TGTGCCAGCAGTACCGGGACAGGGGCCCACGAGCAGTACTTC | CASSTGTGAHEQYF | TRBV9 | TRBD1 | TRBJ2-7 | .
TGTGCCACCAGAGTCCTCTTGAACACTGAAGCTTTCTTT | CATRVLLNTEAFF | TRBV15 | . | TRBJ1-1 | .
TGTGCCAGCACCTCACCGGAGGACGGTTGGGTCGGGGAGCTGTTTTTT | CASTSPEDGWVGELFF | TRBV12-3/TRBV12-4 | . | TRBJ2-2 | few
TGCAGTGCTAGAGAACCCTCCGGGACAGCCACCGGGGAGCTGTTTTTT | CSAREPSGTATGELFF | TRBV20-1 | TRBD1 | TRBJ2-2 | many
TGTGCCAGCAGACGCTCTGACAGGGGGCCCTACGAGCAGTACTTC | CASRRSDRGPYEQYF | TRBV6-5 | TRBD1 | TRBJ2-7 | .
TGTGCCAGCAGTTTAGGACAGGGGATTACCTACGAGCAGTACTTC | CASSLGQGITYEQYF | TRBV27 | TRBD1 | TRBJ2-7 | many
TGCGCCAGCAGCCAAAGACTAGCTGGGGACACCGGGGAGCTGTTTTTT | CASSQRLAGDTGELFF | TRBV5-1 | TRBD2 | TRBJ2-2 | .
TGTGCCAGCTCAACCGGGGTTCTCACTGAAGCTTTCTTT | CASSTGVLTEAFF | TRBV18 | . | TRBJ1-1 | .
TGCGCCAGCAGCTTGGATCAGGGTCCGAGCACCGGGGAGCTGTTTTTT | CASSLDQGPSTGELFF | TRBV5-1 | . | TRBJ2-2 | .
TGTGCCAGCAGGGACATCCAAGAGACCCAGTACTTC | CASRDIQETQYF | TRBV2 | . | TRBJ2-5 | few
TGTGCCAGCAGTAAACCTACCCGGACAGGGGGCGACGAGCAGTACTTC | CASSKPTRTGGDEQYF | TRBV6-2/TRBV6-3 | TRBD1 | TRBJ2-7 | .
TGTGCCAGCGCCGAGGATACCGGGGAGCTGTTTTTT | CASAEDTGELFF | TRBV2 | . | TRBJ2-2 | .
TGTGCCACCAGTGCCTGGGCTAGCGGCCTTCCCTCCTACAATGAGCAGTTCTTC | CATSAWASGLPSYNEQFF | TRBV24-1 | TRBD2 | TRBJ2-1 | many
TGCGCCAGCAGCCAAGGGGGGACAGCAGCCTACGAGCAGTACTTC | CASSQGGTAAYEQYF | TRBV4-1 | TRBD1 | TRBJ2-7 | .
TGTGCCACCAGGGGGAGCGGGAGTGACGGGTACAATGAGCAGTTCTTC | CATRGSGSDGYNEQFF | TRBV24-1 | TRBD2 | TRBJ2-1 | few
TGCGCCAGCAGCTTGGACGGAAAACCCTCGCTGTTTTTT | CASSLDGKPSLFF | TRBV5-1 | . | TRBJ2-2 | many
TGTGCCAGCAGGTTTAGCGGTCGGGAGAGGTCCGGGGAGCTGTTTTTT | CASRFSGRERSGELFF | TRBV11-2 | . | TRBJ2-2 | few
TGCAGTGCTAATCGCGGACGATATGAGCAGTTCTTC | CSANRGRYEQFF | TRBV20-1 | . | TRBJ2-1 | few
TGTGCCAGCAGCCCCTGGGGGGGGAGGAACACTGAAGCTTTCTTT | CASSPWGGRNTEAFF | TRBV7-3 | . | TRBJ1-1 | few
TGCGCCAGCAGCTCAGGGACTAGTCTTCTCCACAATGAGCAGTTCTTC | CASSSGTSLLHNEQFF | TRBV5-1 | TRBD2 | TRBJ2-1 | .
TGCAGCGTGCGGGACGGAGATACGCAGTATTTT | CSVRDGDTQYF | TRBV29-1 | . | TRBJ2-3 | few
TGTGCCAGCAGTGACAGGGACAGCCCCCACTATGGCTACACCTTC | CASSDRDSPHYGYTF | TRBV6-4 | TRBD1 | TRBJ1-2 | .
TGCGCCAGCAGCCAAGTTTCCTTTGGGGCCCCGAACACTGAAGCTTTCTTT | CASSQVSFGAPNTEAFF | TRBV4-1 | . | TRBJ1-1 | few
TGCGCCAGCAGCGGAGGACAGGGTACTTCCCAAGAGACCCAGTACTTC | CASSGGQGTSQETQYF | TRBV5-1 | TRBD1 | TRBJ2-5 | many
TGTGCCAGCAGCGAACAGGGACCCTTCTATGGCTACACCTTC | CASSEQGPFYGYTF | TRBV2 | . | TRBJ1-2 | few
TGTGCCAGCAGCTTAGAGATAGCGGGGGGGTACTACGAGCAGTACTTC | CASSLEIAGGYYEQYF | TRBV7-2 | TRBD2 | TRBJ2-7 | few
TGTGCCAGCTCACTCCAACAAGAATACGAGCAGTACTTC | CASSLQQEYEQYF | TRBV18 | . | TRBJ2-7 | many